The rows below give T cell receptor beta chains drawn from one sample of a study of T cell responses to AZD1222 COVID-19 vaccine. Method: immunoSEQ multiplex PCR; TCRdb's copy keeps in-frame clones and lacks some. The sample has 85,000 to 130,000 clones; 88% are singletons. The sequencing used peripheral blood, collected on day 0 of AZD1222 vaccination. The receptor source for this set is an adult in good health. CDR3s include the opening cysteine and the closing phenylalanine or tryptophan. Each record gives: clone size, D gene, J gene, V gene, CDR3 protein, CDR3 DNA. D genes are given only for firm matches. Some rows mark clone size as missing; the rest say once, few, many or name a class of expanded clone.

abundance: .; d_gene: .; j_gene: TRBJ1-5; v_gene: TRBV6-4; CDR3aa: CASSADSNQPQHF; CDR3nt: TGTGCCAGCAGTGCGGACAGCAATCAGCCCCAGCATTTT
abundance: .; d_gene: .; j_gene: TRBJ2-7; v_gene: TRBV7-9; CDR3aa: CASSLPRGVISYEQYF; CDR3nt: TGTGCCAGCAGCTTACCGAGGGGGGTAATATCCTACGAGCAGTACTTC
abundance: .; d_gene: TRBD1; j_gene: TRBJ1-4; v_gene: TRBV2; CDR3aa: CASTQGARGNEKLFF; CDR3nt: TGTGCCAGCACACAGGGGGCGCGAGGTAATGAAAAACTGTTTTTT
abundance: .; d_gene: .; j_gene: TRBJ1-4; v_gene: TRBV7-9; CDR3aa: CAVRVATNEKLFF; CDR3nt: TGTGCGGTGCGGGTTGCAACTAATGAAAAACTGTTTTTT
abundance: .; d_gene: .; j_gene: TRBJ2-5; v_gene: TRBV7-6; CDR3aa: CASSPIVGGETQYF; CDR3nt: TGTGCCAGCAGCCCTATAGTGGGCGGAGAGACCCAGTACTTC
abundance: .; d_gene: TRBD1; j_gene: TRBJ1-1; v_gene: TRBV3-1/TRBV3-2; CDR3aa: CASRDTGGANTEAFF; CDR3nt: TGTGCCAGCAGGGACACAGGGGGCGCGAACACTGAAGCTTTCTTT
abundance: .; d_gene: .; j_gene: TRBJ2-2; v_gene: TRBV2; CDR3aa: CASSPFTSGTGELFF; CDR3nt: TGTGCCAGCAGTCCTTTCACTTCTGGCACCGGGGAGCTGTTTTTT
abundance: .; d_gene: .; j_gene: TRBJ2-5; v_gene: TRBV28; CDR3aa: CASSLWGREQETQYF; CDR3nt: TGTGCCAGCAGTTTATGGGGAAGAGAACAAGAGACCCAGTACTTC
abundance: .; d_gene: .; j_gene: TRBJ1-1; v_gene: TRBV5-1; CDR3aa: CASSLNGGNTEAFF; CDR3nt: TGCGCCAGCAGCTTGAATGGGGGTAACACTGAAGCTTTCTTT
abundance: .; d_gene: TRBD2; j_gene: TRBJ2-1; v_gene: TRBV9; CDR3aa: CASSPPGLAASMSEQFF; CDR3nt: TGTGCCAGCAGCCCCCCGGGACTAGCGGCCTCTATGAGTGAGCAGTTCTTC
abundance: .; d_gene: .; j_gene: TRBJ2-3; v_gene: TRBV11-2; CDR3aa: CASRSKRISTDTQYF; CDR3nt: TGTGCCAGCAGATCAAAGCGGATTAGCACAGATACGCAGTATTTT
abundance: .; d_gene: TRBD1; j_gene: TRBJ1-5; v_gene: TRBV18; CDR3aa: CASSRQGLEGFNQPQHF; CDR3nt: TGTGCCAGCTCGCGACAGGGGCTGGAGGGTTTCAATCAGCCCCAGCATTTT
abundance: .; d_gene: .; j_gene: TRBJ1-2; v_gene: TRBV6-5; CDR3aa: CASSYSNAGTGGYTF; CDR3nt: TGTGCCAGCAGTTACTCAAATGCCGGGACTGGGGGCTACACCTTC
abundance: .; d_gene: TRBD2; j_gene: TRBJ2-3; v_gene: TRBV5-1; CDR3aa: CASSLIVGGAWDTQYF; CDR3nt: TGCGCCAGCAGCTTGATTGTCGGGGGGGCCTGGGATACGCAGTATTTT
abundance: .; d_gene: TRBD1; j_gene: TRBJ1-5; v_gene: TRBV27; CDR3aa: CASRQGGYSNQPQHF; CDR3nt: TGTGCCAGCAGACAGGGGGGGTATAGCAATCAGCCCCAGCATTTT
abundance: .; d_gene: .; j_gene: TRBJ2-5; v_gene: TRBV6-1; CDR3aa: CASSELQGGQTQYF; CDR3nt: TGTGCCAGCAGTGAATTACAGGGTGGGCAGACCCAGTACTTC
abundance: .; d_gene: .; j_gene: TRBJ1-1; v_gene: TRBV2; CDR3aa: CASSSRGREGLLNTEAFF; CDR3nt: TGTGCCAGCAGCTCAAGGGGGAGAGAAGGGCTATTGAACACTGAAGCTTTCTTT
abundance: once; d_gene: TRBD2; j_gene: TRBJ2-7; v_gene: TRBV18; CDR3aa: CASSPQREGYEQYF; CDR3nt: TGTGCCAGCTCACCGCAACGGGAGGGATACGAGCAGTACTTC
abundance: .; d_gene: .; j_gene: TRBJ1-2; v_gene: TRBV15; CDR3aa: CATRPDLNYGYTF; CDR3nt: TGTGCCACCAGGCCAGACCTCAACTATGGCTACACCTTC
abundance: .; d_gene: TRBD2; j_gene: TRBJ2-7; v_gene: TRBV6-4; CDR3aa: CASESGRAPYEQYF; CDR3nt: TGTGCCAGCGAAAGCGGGAGAGCTCCCTACGAGCAGTACTTC
abundance: .; d_gene: .; j_gene: TRBJ1-2; v_gene: TRBV6-5; CDR3aa: CAIQPQAGINYGYTF; CDR3nt: TGTGCCATTCAACCTCAGGCAGGGATTAACTATGGCTACACCTTC
abundance: .; d_gene: .; j_gene: TRBJ2-1; v_gene: TRBV7-2; CDR3aa: CASSLGPEANNEQFF; CDR3nt: TGTGCCAGCAGCTTGGGCCCCGAGGCGAACAATGAGCAGTTCTTC
abundance: .; d_gene: TRBD2; j_gene: TRBJ2-1; v_gene: TRBV12-5; CDR3aa: CASGTGLAVNNEQFF; CDR3nt: TGTGCTAGTGGGACGGGACTAGCGGTGAACAATGAGCAGTTCTTC
abundance: .; d_gene: TRBD1; j_gene: TRBJ1-2; v_gene: TRBV6-6; CDR3aa: CASSYRDRDGYGYTF; CDR3nt: TGTGCCAGCAGTTACCGGGACAGGGACGGGTATGGCTACACCTTC
abundance: .; d_gene: .; j_gene: TRBJ1-2; v_gene: TRBV9; CDR3aa: CASSPRGWDGYTF; CDR3nt: TGTGCCAGCAGCCCGAGGGGGTGGGATGGCTACACCTTC
abundance: once; d_gene: .; j_gene: TRBJ2-1; v_gene: TRBV7-2; CDR3aa: CASTFDWNEQFF; CDR3nt: TGTGCCAGCACTTTCGACTGGAATGAGCAGTTCTTC
abundance: .; d_gene: TRBD2; j_gene: TRBJ2-2; v_gene: TRBV29-1; CDR3aa: CSVKREGHTGELFF; CDR3nt: TGCAGCGTCAAGCGGGAGGGCCACACCGGGGAGCTGTTTTTT
abundance: .; d_gene: .; j_gene: TRBJ1-2; v_gene: TRBV19; CDR3aa: CASSIAPRGLDGYTF; CDR3nt: TGTGCCAGTAGTATAGCCCCCCGGGGACTGGATGGCTACACCTTC
abundance: .; d_gene: .; j_gene: TRBJ2-1; v_gene: TRBV19; CDR3aa: CASSMQQGTYNEQFF; CDR3nt: TGTGCCAGTAGTATGCAACAGGGGACTTACAATGAGCAGTTCTTC
abundance: once; d_gene: TRBD1; j_gene: TRBJ1-5; v_gene: TRBV10-3; CDR3aa: CAIRGQPNQPQHF; CDR3nt: TGTGCCATCAGGGGACAGCCCAATCAGCCCCAGCATTTT
abundance: .; d_gene: .; j_gene: TRBJ2-2; v_gene: TRBV25-1; CDR3aa: CASKRDTNTGELFF; CDR3nt: TGTGCCAGCAAGCGGGACACAAACACCGGGGAGCTGTTTTTT
abundance: .; d_gene: .; j_gene: TRBJ2-1; v_gene: TRBV30; CDR3aa: CACWGAGWNEQFF; CDR3nt: TGTGCCTGCTGGGGGGCGGGTTGGAATGAGCAGTTCTTC